One and the same sample provided the 13 T cell receptor beta chains below, sequenced in a study of siplizumab effects on memory and regulatory T cells (dated by TCRdb to the late 2010s). Library preparation was by the immunoSEQ multiplex PCR assay. TCRdb carries this immuneACCESS record with in-frame sequences only. Its versions omit some clonotypes, under half of them owing to an unresolved V gene in the studies checked, with the rest unexplained. Recorded for this sample are about 120,000 clones; approximately 94% of them occurred a single time. The top ten hold around 1.7% of the sample. The specimen was non-Treg CD4+ T cells sorted from blood. The cell subset or site label on this specimen signifies: FACS-sorted unstimulated CD4+ non-regulatory T cells. Receptor source: a human donor in good health.

The J gene is TRBJ1-1, the V gene TRBV18, with 10 bases aligning to TRBD1. The CDR3 spans 16 residues. The J segment lost 5 bases and the V segment lost 6 bases, leaving 12 bases of the junction unmatched. The germline V gene encodes CDR1 KGHSH and CDR2 LQKENI. Here the CDR3 reads CASSETGGAERTEAFF. Written as DNA, the CDR3 is TGTGCCAGCTCGGAGACAGGGGGCGCAGAAAGGACTGAAGCTTTCTTT.

J is TRBJ1-2 and V is TRBV6-7; 8 nucleotides agree with TRBD1. TRBV6-7 is noted as an ORF with a role that remains uncertain. V lost 0 bases to trimming and J lost 6 bases; unmatched junction nucleotides: 18. The CDR3 has 19 amino acids. The CDR3 loop reads CASSYSKVGLGQGANGYTF. For the CDR3, the DNA is TGTGCCAGCAGTTACTCGAAAGTAGGTCTGGGCCAGGGGGCGAATGGCTACACCTTC.

The table lists this clone with a count of one. V is TRBV11-3 and J is TRBJ2-5; D remains unclear. Trimming pared 1 base from V and 1 base from J, leaving 4 bases between. This CDR3 contains 13 residues. Germline loops: CDR1 SGHNT, CDR2 YENEEA. DNA of the CDR3: TGTGCCAGCAGCTTAGGACTCCAAGAGACCCAGTACTTC. It is translated as CASSLGLQETQYF.

J is TRBJ1-4 and V is TRBV5-4; weak D call: TRBD1 (5 bases). The CDR3 contains 16 residues. Germline CDR1 SGHNT, CDR2 YYREEE (reference sequence). Trimming stripped 0 bases from V and 7 bases from J, with 16 bases between. As DNA, the CDR3 is TGTGCCAGCAGCTTGGGTCAGGGCAGGAGCTTTGAAAAACTGTTTTTT. Translating gives CASSLGQGRSFEKLFF.

The CDR3 reads CASSSKGAPIYGYTF. CDR3 sequence (DNA): TGTGCCAGCAGTTCCAAGGGGGCACCTATCTATGGCTACACCTTC. This rearrangement joins TRBV6-5 to TRBJ1-2, with 7 nucleotides matching TRBD1. The V segment lost 4 bases and the J segment 4 bases; nucleotides outside the gene matches: 9. Germline V gene sequence: CDR1 MNHEY, CDR2 SVGAGI. The CDR3 runs 15 residues.

The chain combines TRBV7-2 with TRBJ1-1, with a weak D call TRBD1 (6 bases). Deletions cut 6 bases from V and 1 base from J, with 18 bases between. The germline V gene encodes CDR1 SGHTA and CDR2 FQGNSA. This CDR3 has 16 residues. CDR3 protein: CASRVISDRPNTEAFF. For the CDR3, the DNA is TGTGCCAGCAGGGTTATATCCGACAGGCCGAACACTGAAGCTTTCTTT.

V usage is TRBV4-1 and J usage is TRBJ1-4; 10 bases fit TRBD1. The germline V gene has CDR1 MGHRA and CDR2 YSYEKL. The CDR3 covers 19 residues. Unmatched junction bases numbered 15, after V lost 1 base and J lost 7 bases. The CDR3 loop reads CASSQGLGQGKWVGEKLFF. Written as DNA, the CDR3 is TGCGCCAGCAGCCAAGGATTGGGACAGGGGAAATGGGTTGGTGAAAAACTGTTTTTT.

The chain is built from TRBV5-4 and TRBJ1-4; 7 bases line up with TRBD1. Germline loops: CDR1 SGHNT, CDR2 YYREEE (reference sequence). Germline trimming cut 5 bases from V and 7 bases from J; bases unmatched to any gene: 11. This CDR3 is 15 amino acids long. Written as DNA, the CDR3 is TGTGCCAGCAGACCTTCGACAGGGCCGAGTGAAAAACTGTTTTTT. It is translated as CASRPSTGPSEKLFF. Based on the CDR3 plus reference TRBV5-4 and TRBJ1-4, the full variable domain is ETGVTQSPTHLIKTRGQQVTLRCSSQSGHNTVSWYQQALGQGPQFIFQYYREEENGRGNFPPRFSGLQFPNYSSELNVNALELDDSALYLCASRPSTGPSEKLFFGSGTQLSVL.

This chain joins TRBV5-1 and TRBJ1-4; no definite D call. Germline assignment: CDR1 SGHRS and CDR2 YFSETQ. Trimming removed 1 base at V and 5 bases at J, with 9 bases between. The CDR3 sequence is 14 residues long. This CDR3 reads CASSLSAANEKLFF. The CDR3, as DNA: TGCGCCAGCAGCTTGTCGGCAGCGAATGAAAAACTGTTTTTT.

This clone is a singleton in its sample. The rearrangement links TRBV7-3 to TRBJ2-5, with 12 positions matching TRBD2. Trimming at V came to 1 base and at J to 2 bases, leaving 8 bases not matched to a gene. This CDR3 spans 18 amino acids. Germline-derived CDR1 and CDR2 are SGHTA and FQGTGA. The CDR3, as DNA: TGTGCCAGCAGCTTAAACGGGAGGACTAGCGGGGTACAAGAGACCCAGTACTTC. Protein: CASSLNGRTSGVQETQYF.

The DNA for the CDR3 is TGCGCCAGCAGCTACCATTTTAGCGGAAGCACAGATACGCAGTATTTT. Its translation is CASSYHFSGSTDTQYF. V is TRBV5-1 and J is TRBJ2-3, with D possibly matching TRBD2 (6 bases). CDR1 and CDR2 (germline): SGHRS, YFSETQ. The V end lost 3 bases, the J end lost 0 bases, and 14 bases lay between the germline ends. This CDR3 has 16 amino acids.

The J gene is TRBJ2-7, the V gene TRBV7-2, with D possibly matching TRBD1 (5 bases). Germline-derived CDR1 and CDR2 are SGHTA and FQGNSA. V was trimmed by 5 bases and J by 4 bases, leaving 9 bases between them. This CDR3 has 12 residues. The CDR3: CASSRSGYEQYF. CDR3 in DNA: TGTGCCAGCAGCCGTTCAGGGTACGAGCAGTACTTC.

This chain links TRBV5-6 with TRBJ1-5; no firm D call. The V gene's germline CDR1 is SGHDT and CDR2 YYEEEE. Trimming took 1 base from V and 6 from J, leaving 17 bases between them. This CDR3 spans 16 amino acids. The CDR3 loop reads CASSLRPQAGSQPQHF. The CDR3 DNA sequence: TGTGCCAGCAGCTTGCGGCCCCAGGCTGGAAGTCAGCCCCAGCATTTT. Drawing the rest from reference TRBV5-6 and TRBJ1-5, the complete variable domain is DAGVTQSPTHLIKTRGQQVTLRCSPKSGHDTVSWYQQALGQGPQFIFQYYEEEERQRGNFPDRFSGHQFPNYSSELNVNALLLGDSALYLCASSLRPQAGSQPQHFGDGTRLSIL.